Each of the 23 T cell receptor beta chains below was sequenced from the same sample in a study of blood T cells in healthy people across ages (dated by TCRdb to between 2015 and 2016). The method was 5' RACE. The reads were generated on an Illumina HiSeq 2500. A second PCR of about 6 to 11 cycles was run with a J-beta primer mix and a sample-barcoded 5' primer. TCRdb reprocessed the public reads (quality trimming at Q25 with fastp, clone calling with MiXCR) and kept in-frame beta chains. Rows are combined by CDR3 protein, so each entry shows the most common genes and DNA. The sample table records about 1.6 million distinct CDR3 sequences; about 35% of these occur just once. Together, the top ten hold roughly 10% of the sample. Sequenced: blood. All receptors come from a woman between 25 and 40 years old in good health.

This clonotype was recorded at least ten times. The chain recombines TRBV5-1 with TRBJ2-3, with D possibly being TRBD2 (5 bases). V lost 0 bases to trimming and J lost 6 bases, with 8 bases between them. CDR1 and CDR2 (germline): SGHRS, YFSETQ. The CDR3 has 13 amino acids. The CDR3 loop reads CASSLAGMDTQYF. CDR3 nucleotides: TGCGCCAGCAGCTTGGCGGGAATGGATACGCAGTATTTT.

The chain links TRBV29-1 to TRBJ2-1; TRBD2 matches at 12 bases. The germline gives CDR1 SQVTM, CDR2 ANQGSEA. Losses at the gene ends were 6 bases for V and 12 bases for J; bases not matched to a gene: 6. There are 12 residues in the CDR3. The DNA for the CDR3 is TGCAGCGTACGGACTAGCGGGACCTGGCAGTTCTTC. Translating it yields CSVRTSGTWQFF.

The CDR3 nucleotides are TGCAGCACCGGGACAGGGTTCGATCAGCCCCAGCATTTT. The encoded protein is CSTGTGFDQPQHF. The chain uses TRBV29-1 and TRBJ1-5; 9 nucleotides align to TRBD1. Germline V gives CDR1 SQVTM, CDR2 ANQGSEA. V lost 8 bases to trimming and J lost 5 bases; unmatched junction nucleotides: 7. The CDR3 is made up of 13 amino acids.

This clonotype was observed a few times. The CDR3 region has the DNA TGTGCCAGCAGTGTTATCAGCTTTACCTACGAGCAGTACTTC. Translated: CASSVISFTYEQYF. The rearrangement joins TRBV2 to TRBJ2-7; no reliable D call. V was pared by 4 bases and J by 2 bases, with 12 bases between. The CDR3 loop spans 14 amino acids. Germline V gene sequence: CDR1 SNHLY, CDR2 FYNNEI. The whole variable domain, filled in from reference TRBV2 and TRBJ2-7, reads EPEVTQTPSHQVTQMGQEVILRCVPISNHLYFYWYRQILGQKVEFLVSFYNNEISEKSEIFDDQFSVERPDGSNFTLKIRSTKLEDSAMYFCASSVISFTYEQYFGPGTRLTVT.

V and J are TRBV27 and TRBJ2-3; a possible D gene is TRBD2 (6 bases). The CDR3 totals 18 residues. CDR1 and CDR2 (germline): MNHEY, SMNVEV (reference sequence). The germline V and J ends were trimmed by 6 bases and 0 bases, with 22 bases remaining between them. The CDR3 DNA sequence: TGTGCCAGCAGGCGGGCTAGCGCGGCTACCCCAAGCACAGATACGCAGTATTTT. Its translation: CASRRASAATPSTDTQYF.

V is TRBV7-6 and J is TRBJ2-5; the match to TRBD2 covers 8 bases. The J call is in doubt because the DNA end fits TRBJ2-7 better. The CDR3 has 14 residues. Germline V gene sequence: CDR1 SGHVS, CDR2 FNYEAQ. The CDR3 region has the DNA TGTGCCAGCAGCTCAGCGGGGGAAGCCTGCGAGCAGTACTTC. Translating gives CASSSAGEACEQYF.

A few counts support this clonotype. V is TRBV5-1 and J is TRBJ2-5; D not resolved. The germline gives CDR1 SGHRS, CDR2 YFSETQ. The CDR3 has 13 amino acids. Trimming stripped 2 bases from V and 4 bases from J, with 9 bases between. The CDR3, as DNA: TGCGCCAGCAGCTTATTCATCTCAGAGACCCAGTACTTC. The encoded protein is CASSLFISETQYF.

The chain is built from TRBV20-1 and TRBJ1-5, with 10 bases aligning to TRBD1. The germline CDR1 and CDR2 sequences are DFQATT and SNEGSKA (reference sequence). The junction had 4 bases not matched to a gene; V was cut back by 5 bases and J by 3 bases. This CDR3 comprises 14 residues. The CDR3: CSALDRGINQPQHF. For the CDR3, the DNA is TGCAGTGCTTTGGACAGGGGGATCAATCAGCCCCAGCATTTT.

A few counts support this clonotype. V gene TRBV21-1 combines with J gene TRBJ2-7; the table's TRBD1 call for D was not verified on the DNA. TRBV21-1 is an annotated pseudogene. CDR3 length equals 16 residues. The CDR3 loop reads CASSKGPPGWGYEQYF. For the CDR3, the DNA is TGTGCCAGCAGCAAAGGCCCGCCGGGTTGGGGATACGAGCAGTACTTC.

The chain links TRBV2 to TRBJ2-5, with no clear D. Trimming left V 7 bases short and J 2 bases short, with 14 bases between. Looked up from germline, CDR1 is SNHLY and CDR2 is FYNNEI. The CDR3 has 14 amino acids. CDR3 in DNA: TGTGCCAGCAATCCATTAGCAGATCAAGAGACCCAGTACTTC. Amino acid sequence: CASNPLADQETQYF.

The V call is TRBV7-2, the J call TRBJ1-2; D gene uncertain. The germline gives CDR1 SGHTA, CDR2 FQGNSA. The CDR3 loop spans 16 amino acids. Deletions cut 5 bases from V and 4 bases from J, with 20 bases between. The CDR3 loop reads CASSKGSDLTGYGYTF. The CDR3 nucleotides read TGTGCCAGCAGCAAAGGGTCTGACCTGACGGGCTATGGCTACACCTTC.

The chain joins TRBV5-1 to TRBJ2-7, with unresolved D. This CDR3 has 15 residues. CDR1 and CDR2 (germline): SGHRS, YFSETQ. V was clipped by 0 bases and J by 2 bases, with 12 bases between them. The CDR3 loop is CASSLVGSPPYEQYF. CDR3 bases: TGCGCCAGCAGCTTGGTAGGCAGCCCGCCCTACGAGCAGTACTTC.

V usage is TRBV7-9 and J usage is TRBJ2-5; 10 bases fit TRBD1. The CDR3 extends over 16 amino acids. V dropped 5 bases and J dropped 6; count of bases not matched to a gene: 12. Per the germline V gene, CDR1 is SEHNR and CDR2 is FQNEAQ (reference sequence). The DNA for the CDR3 is TGTGCCAGCAGCCCGGGAGGGGACAGGGGTCAGAAGACCCAGTACTTC. Protein product: CASSPGGDRGQKTQYF.

The chain couples TRBV29-1 to TRBJ1-1; the D gene is possibly TRBD1 (6 bases). CDR3 size: 11 residues. Germline V gene sequence: CDR1 SQVTM, CDR2 ANQGSEA. V lost 7 bases to trimming and J lost 3 bases, with 9 bases between them. The chain's CDR3 is CSGDKDTEAFF. DNA for the CDR3: TGCAGCGGGGACAAGGACACTGAAGCTTTCTTT.

This clonotype was picked up a small number of times. The chain is built from TRBV6-6 and TRBJ2-4; D may be TRBD1 (5 bases). TRBJ2-7 matches the DNA end more closely, so the J call is doubtful. Germline V gives CDR1 MNHNY, CDR2 SVGAGI (reference sequence). The length of the CDR3 is 13 residues. The CDR3 sequence is CASSYAGPYEQYF. The CDR3 bases are TGTGCCAGCAGTTACGCAGGGCCCTACGAGCAGTACTTC.

V and J are TRBV6-5 and TRBJ2-1, with 9 bases lining up with TRBD1. The V gene end was trimmed by 2 bases and the J gene end by 5 bases; junction bases not matched to a gene: 4. CDR3 length equals 15 residues. Per germline, CDR1 MNHEY and CDR2 SVGAGI. CDR3 sequence reads: CASSYGQGIHNEQFF. For the CDR3, the DNA is TGTGCCAGCAGTTACGGACAGGGGATTCACAATGAGCAGTTCTTC.

This sequence joins TRBV7-2 and TRBJ1-4; no clear D gene. V gave up 5 bases and J gave up 6 bases, with 13 bases separating them. The CDR3 runs 14 residues. Germline V lookup: CDR1 SGHTA, CDR2 FQGNSA. The CDR3 bases are TGTGCCAGCAGCCATACAGTACAGTATGAAAAACTGTTTTTT. This encodes CASSHTVQYEKLFF. The variable domain in full, completed from reference TRBV7-2 and TRBJ1-4, reads GAGVSQSPSNKVTEKGKDVELRCDPISGHTALYWYRQSLGQGLEFLIYFQGNSAPDKSGLPSDRFSAERTGGSVSTLTIQRTQQEDSAVYLCASSHTVQYEKLFFGSGTQLSVL.

The chain recombines TRBV10-3 with TRBJ2-3; 10 bases are shared with TRBD2. V was pared by 2 bases and J by 0 bases, with 5 bases of the junction left unmatched. Germline V gene sequence: CDR1 ENHRY, CDR2 SYGVKD. The CDR3 length is 17 residues. CDR3 sequence: CAISEELAGTSTDTQYF. DNA for the CDR3: TGTGCCATCAGTGAGGAACTAGCGGGGACTAGCACAGATACGCAGTATTTT.

As regards this clonotype: One end of the junction fails to match germline, which may point to a read error. The chain recombines TRBV7-3 with TRBJ2-3; 10 bases fit TRBD2. The CDR3 spans 15 residues. Germline CDR1 SGHTA, CDR2 FQGTGA. The CDR3 nucleotides are TGCGCCAGCAGCCTTAGCGGGGGGATGCCAGATACGCAGTATTTT. Translation gives CASSLSGGMPDTQYF.

This clonotype was counted many times. The chain uses TRBV20-1 and TRBJ1-2; 10 bases are shared with TRBD1. Unmatched junction bases numbered 18, after V lost 0 bases and J lost 8 bases. CDR3 size: 18 residues. Germline V lookup: CDR1 DFQATT, CDR2 SNEGSKA (reference sequence). The CDR3 DNA is TGCAGTGCTAGAGAGCCCGGACGGGACAGGGGTGATGGTAGGGGCTACACCTTC. Translation gives CSAREPGRDRGDGRGYTF.

The V call is TRBV2, the J call TRBJ1-2, with D uncertain. Trimming left V 6 bases short and J 7 bases short, with 12 bases between. Germline V gene sequence: CDR1 SNHLY, CDR2 FYNNEI. The CDR3 covers 12 residues. The DNA for the CDR3 is TGTGCCAGCAGGGAAACAGAGGCTGGCTACACCTTC. Encoded protein: CASRETEAGYTF.

This clonotype was detected a few times. The chain carries TRBV3-1 and TRBJ2-4; D might be TRBD1 or TRBD2, each matching 6 bases. The tail of the sequence fits TRBJ2-7 better, so the J call may be wrong. Per the germline V gene, CDR1 is LGHDT and CDR2 is YNNKEL (reference sequence). The CDR3 covers 15 residues. CDR3 bases: TGTGCCAGCAGCCCACTCCCCGGAGGGGGAGGCGAGCAGTACTTC. This codes for CASSPLPGGGGEQYF.

The gene calls are TRBV11-1 and TRBJ1-1; tentative D call: TRBD1 (5 bases). The germline V gene has CDR1 SGHAT and CDR2 FQDESV (reference sequence). V lost 5 bases and J 9 bases, leaving 19 bases between the germline ends. This CDR3 spans 14 amino acids. CDR3 protein: CASSRYMDTLKAFF. The CDR3, as DNA: TGTGCCAGCAGCCGCTACATGGACACTTTAAAAGCTTTCTTT.